Given below is one T cell receptor beta chain in context. Per the authors' pipeline: Amplification of reference gene primers provided the estimated nucleated cell counts. Sequencing was performed with immunoSEQ multiplex PCR; in TCRdb, only in-frame clones are kept and a portion is missing. V, J and clone size are taken as reported in that table, and D and trimming were inferred from the DNA itself. The data contain 400,000 or so clones, around 87% of them singletons. Trimming cost V 2 bases and J 8 bases; bases outside gene matches: 8. The length of the CDR3 is 15 residues. Germline values: CDR1 SGHVS, CDR2 FQNEAQ. This sample was taken from a study of blood T cell repertoires in COVID-19. Study-level information: In each case, the material was cDNA or gDNA derived from T cells, B-cell-depleted T cells, or PBMCs.

The clonotype was recovered from a man aged 40-49 years in a cohort exposed to, infected with or recovered from COVID-19 (not recorded which). The chain carries TRBV7-8 and TRBJ2-1, with 8 positions matching TRBD2. The sequenced material came from PBMCs or T cells enriched from blood (not recorded which). The CDR3 DNA reads as TGTGCCAGCAGCTTACGGGGGGGCTCGGTCTATGAGCAGTTCTTC. Its translation is CASSLRGGSVYEQFF.